This TCR beta chain was recorded in a study of T cell repertoires in cytomegalovirus infection. The wider study: Signatures in public TCR beta sequences pointed to both CMV infection and matching HLA type.

Study results and limitations: HLA-C-restricted TCR beta clonotypes specific for CMV led the ex vivo response.

This clonotype was detected many times. Its antigen is not known. TCRdb independently ran MiXCR on the reads; one entry per CDR3 protein. This sample has hundreds of thousands of distinct CDR3 sequences, with roughly 29% found just once. Trimming took 5 bases from V and 0 from J; bases not matched to a gene: 7. The germline V gene has CDR1 SGHVS and CDR2 FNYEAQ. The CDR3 is 16 residues long. This rearrangement joins TRBV7-6 to TRBJ1-1, with 9 bases fitting TRBD1. The starting material was cultured PBMCs, obtained from culture after CMV antigen stimulation. The sequence came from a human donor in good health (CMV status not recorded). Some clones in this sample may be carry-over from other donors' samples. CDR3 sequence: CASSESNRGLNTEAFF. CDR3 sequence (DNA): TGTGCCAGCAGCGAAAGTAACAGGGGGCTGAACACTGAAGCTTTCTTT.